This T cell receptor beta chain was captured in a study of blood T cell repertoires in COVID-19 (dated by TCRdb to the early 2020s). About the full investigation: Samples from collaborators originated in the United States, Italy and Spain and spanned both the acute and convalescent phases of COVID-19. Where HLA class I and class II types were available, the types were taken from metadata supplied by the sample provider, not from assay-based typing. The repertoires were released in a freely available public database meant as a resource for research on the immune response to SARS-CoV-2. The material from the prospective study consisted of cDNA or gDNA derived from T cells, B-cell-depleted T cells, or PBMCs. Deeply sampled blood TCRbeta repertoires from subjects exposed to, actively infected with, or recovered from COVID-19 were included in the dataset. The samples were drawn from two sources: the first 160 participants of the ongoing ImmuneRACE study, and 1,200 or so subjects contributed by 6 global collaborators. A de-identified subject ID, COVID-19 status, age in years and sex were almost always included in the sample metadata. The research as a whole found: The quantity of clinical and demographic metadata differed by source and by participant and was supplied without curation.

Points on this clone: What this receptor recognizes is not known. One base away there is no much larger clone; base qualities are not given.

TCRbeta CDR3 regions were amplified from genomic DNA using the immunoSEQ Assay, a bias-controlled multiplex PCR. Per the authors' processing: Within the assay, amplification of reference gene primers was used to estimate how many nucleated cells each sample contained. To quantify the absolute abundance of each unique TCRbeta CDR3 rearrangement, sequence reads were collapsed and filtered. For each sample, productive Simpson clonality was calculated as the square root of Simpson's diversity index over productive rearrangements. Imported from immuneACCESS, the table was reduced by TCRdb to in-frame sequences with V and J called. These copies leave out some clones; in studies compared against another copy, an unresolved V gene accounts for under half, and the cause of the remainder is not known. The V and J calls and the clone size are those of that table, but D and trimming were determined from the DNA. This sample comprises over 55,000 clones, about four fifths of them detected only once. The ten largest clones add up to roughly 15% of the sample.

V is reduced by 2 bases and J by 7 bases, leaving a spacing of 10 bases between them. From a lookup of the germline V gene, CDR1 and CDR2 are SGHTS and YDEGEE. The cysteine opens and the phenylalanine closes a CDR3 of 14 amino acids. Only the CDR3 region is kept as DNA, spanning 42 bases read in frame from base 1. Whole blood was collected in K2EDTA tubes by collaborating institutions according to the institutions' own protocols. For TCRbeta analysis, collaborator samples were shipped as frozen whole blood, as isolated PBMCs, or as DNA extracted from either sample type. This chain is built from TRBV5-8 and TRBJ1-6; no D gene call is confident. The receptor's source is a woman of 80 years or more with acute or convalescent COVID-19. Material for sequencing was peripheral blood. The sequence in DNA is TGTGCCAGCAGCTTTCGCACTTTAAATTCACCCCTCCACTTT. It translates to CASSFRTLNSPLHF.